A selection of T cell receptor beta chains follows, all from one sample in a study of memory CD4+ T cells and cytomegalovirus serostatus. Produced via immunoSEQ multiplex PCR; TCRdb's table is partial and in-frame only. This table holds about 80,000 clones, 75% to 90% found once. The sequencing sample was made of memory CD4+ T cells from blood. The origin of the receptors is an adult in good health and CMV-seronegative. The CDR3 runs from the conserved cysteine through the conserved F or W. D genes are given only for firm matches. Some rows mark clone size as missing; the rest say once, few, many or name a class of expanded clone.

V gene	clone size	J gene	D gene	CDR3 protein	CDR3 DNA
TRBV28	many	TRBJ1-1	.	CASSDYGVRTEAFF	TGTGCCAGCAGTGACTACGGAGTAAGGACTGAAGCTTTCTTT
TRBV18	once	TRBJ1-5	TRBD1	CASSFRQGNTNQPQHF	TGTGCCAGCTCGTTCAGACAGGGGAATACCAATCAGCCCCAGCATTTT
TRBV5-1	.	TRBJ1-1	.	CASRLDRGAENTEAFF	TGCGCCAGCAGATTAGACCGGGGGGCGGAGAACACTGAAGCTTTCTTT
TRBV10-3	.	TRBJ1-1	TRBD1	CAIRDRGNTEAFF	TGTGCCATCAGGGACAGGGGGAACACTGAAGCTTTCTTT
TRBV14	medium-sized	TRBJ1-1	.	CASSQDVYAFF	TGTGCCAGCAGCCAAGACGTCTATGCTTTCTTT
TRBV5-8	.	TRBJ2-7	.	CASSPRAMHYEQYF	TGTGCCAGCAGCCCCAGAGCGATGCACTACGAGCAGTACTTC
TRBV7-8	once	TRBJ2-7	TRBD2	CASSLRAGIVRDEQYF	TGTGCCAGCAGCTTGAGAGCGGGGATAGTTAGGGACGAGCAGTACTTC
TRBV28	.	TRBJ2-3	.	CASTVSRDTQYF	TGTGCCAGCACCGTCTCTCGAGATACGCAGTATTTT
TRBV6-4	.	TRBJ1-1	TRBD1	CASSDSVGQGMRRANTEAFF	TGTGCCAGCAGTGACTCTGTCGGACAGGGGATGCGCCGGGCGAACACTGAAGCTTTCTTT
TRBV18	.	TRBJ1-5	.	CASSPGSGSLGPQHF	TGTGCCAGCTCACCAGGAAGCGGGAGCTTAGGGCCCCAGCATTTT
TRBV9	once	TRBJ2-2	.	CASSVLDLSTGELFF	TGTGCCAGCAGCGTATTGGACCTGAGCACCGGGGAGCTGTTTTTT
TRBV6-1	.	TRBJ1-2	.	CASSPRRRDGYTF	TGTGCCAGCAGCCCCCGACGGAGAGATGGCTACACCTTC
TRBV9	many	TRBJ2-5	TRBD2	CASSVEREQETQYF	TGTGCCAGCAGCGTCGAGCGGGAACAAGAGACCCAGTACTTC
TRBV5-6	.	TRBJ2-5	.	CASSLVRVRQETQYF	TGTGCCAGCAGCTTGGTTAGGGTAAGGCAAGAGACCCAGTACTTC
TRBV5-1	.	TRBJ2-5	TRBD1	CASSGGTGGYQETQYF	TGCGCCAGCAGCGGCGGGACAGGGGGATACCAAGAGACCCAGTACTTC
TRBV4-3	.	TRBJ2-5	.	CASSQVWRETQYF	TGCGCCAGCAGCCAAGTCTGGCGGGAGACCCAGTACTTC
TRBV19	.	TRBJ1-6	.	CASSGSRVQNSPLHF	TGTGCCAGTAGTGGCTCAAGGGTTCAGAATTCACCCCTCCACTTT
TRBV2	.	TRBJ1-1	.	CASSELIYTEAFF	TGTGCCAGCAGTGAATTGATATACACTGAAGCTTTCTTT
TRBV19	.	TRBJ2-7	.	CASRPTELYEQYF	TGTGCCAGTAGACCGACCGAACTCTACGAGCAGTACTTC
TRBV25-1	.	TRBJ1-1	.	CASSGHRGMNTEAFF	TGTGCCAGCAGTGGCCACCGGGGCATGAACACTGAAGCTTTCTTT